This entry lists 21 T cell receptor beta chains sequenced from one sample in a study of T cells in Graves' hyperthyroidism and ophthalmopathy. RNA transcripts provided the source from which TCR beta CDR3 regions were amplified. Primed by the HTBI set, a first-round RT-PCR was run on the TCR CDR3. TCRdb re-analysed the multiplex PCR reads in MiXCR, keeping a single row per CDR3 protein. The sample has approximately 400,000 distinct CDR3 sequences, approximately 14% seen once. What was sequenced was blood. All receptors come from a woman aged 18-30 years with Graves' hyperthyroidism.

This clonotype was observed a few times. The chain couples TRBV4-1 to TRBJ2-5, with 7 bases identical to TRBD2. The CDR3 sequence is 14 residues long. Trimming cost V 4 bases and J 1 base; bases outside gene matches: 3. From germline, CDR1 is MGHRA and CDR2 YSYEKL. CDR3 sequence reads: CASSPLASQETQYF. The CDR3 DNA reads TGCGCCAGCAGCCCACTAGCGAGCCAAGAGACCCAGTACTTC.

Many counts were recorded for this clonotype. The chain couples TRBV27 to TRBJ2-3; 10 bases agree with TRBD2. Germline V gene data show CDR1 as MNHEY and CDR2 as SMNVEV (reference sequence). The CDR3 extends over 19 amino acids. With V trimmed by 5 bases and J by 1 base, 15 bases remained unmatched. The CDR3 loop is CASSPVQEIAGGRTDTQYF. The CDR3 DNA is TGTGCCAGCAGTCCCGTTCAGGAGATAGCGGGAGGACGCACAGATACGCAGTATTTT.

About this clonotype itself: It may be a read error: a sequence one base away is much more abundant. The rearrangement joins TRBV5-1 to TRBJ2-3; 11 nucleotides match TRBD2. Germline V CDR1 and CDR2: SGHRS, YFSETQ. The CDR3 covers 16 residues. In nucleotides, the CDR3 is TGCGCCAGCAGCTACTACGGGACTAGCGGCACAGATACGCAGTGTTTT. It is translated as CASSYYGTSGTDTQCF.

The chain recombines TRBV5-1 with TRBJ2-7; the match to TRBD1 covers 9 bases. V was clipped by 6 bases and J by 2 bases; unmatched bases: 12. This CDR3 is built from 16 residues. Per the germline V gene, CDR1 is SGHRS and CDR2 is YFSETQ. CDR3 sequence (DNA): TGCGCCAGCAACCTAGAGCCGGGACAGGGAACCTACGAGCAGTACTTC. Encoded protein: CASNLEPGQGTYEQYF.

A remark on this clonotype: A much larger clone differs from this one at a single base, so this may be a read error. The chain couples TRBV6-2 or TRBV6-3 to TRBJ1-1; D call uncertain. V was clipped by 5 bases and J by 1 base, with 8 bases between them. Germline CDR1 is MNHEY and CDR2 is SVGEGT. The CDR3 loop spans 13 amino acids. The DNA for the CDR3 is TGTGCCAGCAGTGCATGGGAGAACACTGAAGCTTTCTTT. Translating it yields CASSAWENTEAFF.

In this sample, this clonotype turned up many times. This rearrangement joins TRBV6-1 to TRBJ2-1, with 9 bases fitting TRBD2. Looked up from germline, CDR1 is MNHNS and CDR2 is SASEGT. The CDR3 is 14 amino acids. V was pared by 9 bases and J by 8 bases, with 11 bases of the junction left unmatched. The CDR3 coding sequence is TGTGCCAGTAAAAATAGCGGGAGCGGGTATGAGCAGTTCTTC. Amino acids: CASKNSGSGYEQFF.

In its sample, this clonotype was seen many times. V usage is TRBV11-2 and J usage is TRBJ2-3, with D perhaps assigned TRBD1 or TRBD2 (5 bases each). This CDR3 is built from 14 residues. V gave up 2 bases and J gave up 8 bases, with 14 bases separating them. Germline CDR1 reads SGHAT; CDR2 reads FQNNGV. Here the CDR3 reads CASSLLGDRGTQYF. CDR3 DNA: TGTGCCAGCAGCTTATTAGGGGACCGTGGTACGCAGTATTTT.

This sequence joins TRBV19 and TRBJ1-5; 7 nucleotides agree with TRBD1. Trimming at V came to 5 bases and at J to 6 bases, leaving 10 bases not matched to a gene. In germline, CDR1 is LNHDA, CDR2 SQIVND (reference sequence). CDR3 length: 15 amino acids. CDR3 nucleotides: TGTGCCAGTAGTCTATCCACAGGGGTCGGTCAGCCCCAGCATTTT. This sequence encodes CASSLSTGVGQPQHF.

This rearrangement joins TRBV4-1 to TRBJ2-5; 11 nucleotides align to TRBD1. The germline gives CDR1 MGHRA, CDR2 YSYEKL. CDR3 size: 21 residues. Losses at the gene ends were 0 bases for V and 3 bases for J; bases not matched to a gene: 18. DNA for the CDR3: TGCGCCAGCAGCCAAGATAATCGAACCCTGCCGTGGGACAGGGGGGAAGAGACCCAGTACTTC. Protein sequence: CASSQDNRTLPWDRGEETQYF.

The V gene is TRBV10-3, the J gene TRBJ1-5; unclear D gene. V dropped 0 bases and J dropped 6 bases, with 6 bases sitting between them. The V gene's germline CDR1 is ENHRY and CDR2 SYGVKD. The CDR3 sequence is 13 residues long. DNA for the CDR3: TGTGCCATCAGTGAGTCTGGAGGTCAGCCCCAGCATTTT. Protein product: CAISESGGQPQHF.

V usage is TRBV14 and J usage is TRBJ1-5; D gene uncertain. Trimming removed 2 bases from V and 0 bases from J, with 8 bases in between. Per the germline V gene, CDR1 is SGHDN and CDR2 is FVKESK. There are 15 residues in the CDR3. CDR3 sequence (DNA): TGTGCCAGCAGCCAACGTCCGGTTAGCAATCAGCCCCAGCATTTT. It yields the protein CASSQRPVSNQPQHF.

The sample holds many counts of this clonotype. The chain is built from TRBV29-1 and TRBJ1-1; no firm D call. Germline CDR1 SQVTM, CDR2 ANQGSEA. The CDR3 runs 11 residues. V lost 4 bases to trimming and J lost 1 base, with 4 bases between them. CDR3 loop: CSVASNTEAFF. The DNA for the CDR3 is TGCAGCGTTGCCTCGAACACTGAAGCTTTCTTT.

This clonotype was counted at least ten times. V gene TRBV7-9 combines with J gene TRBJ1-2; perhaps TRBD1 as D (5 bases). The V gene's germline CDR1 is SEHNR and CDR2 FQNEAQ (reference sequence). The germline V and J ends were trimmed by 5 bases and 10 bases, with 14 bases remaining between them. The CDR3 covers 12 residues. The CDR3 coding sequence is TGTGCCAGCAGCCTGGACATGGCTAACTACACCTTC. This translates into CASSLDMANYTF.

This chain uses TRBV6-9 with TRBJ2-7; tentatively, D is TRBD1 or TRBD2 (6 bases each). The ends were cut back, 4 bases at V and 7 bases at J, with 17 bases in the middle. Germline lookup yields CDR1 MNHGY and CDR2 SVAAGI. The CDR3 runs to 14 residues. The CDR3 nucleotides are TGTGCCAGCAGTTGGGGGCGGGATAATGTGGAGCAGTACTTC. This encodes CASSWGRDNVEQYF.

This clonotype came up many times. This rearrangement joins TRBV18 to TRBJ1-2, with 9 nucleotides matching TRBD1. CDR1 and CDR2 from the germline V gene are KGHSH and LQKENI. The CDR3 has 17 amino acids. The V and J ends lost 4 bases and 6 bases, in that order; junction bases with no gene match: 15. The CDR3 loop reads CASSRARDRVVTDGYTF. The CDR3 DNA reads as TGTGCCAGCTCACGGGCCCGGGACAGGGTGGTGACGGATGGCTACACCTTC.

V gene TRBV11-2 combines with J gene TRBJ2-1; TRBD2 agrees at 7 bases. From germline, CDR1 is SGHAT and CDR2 FQNNGV. V dropped 5 bases and J dropped 9; count of bases not matched to a gene: 19. The CDR3 extends over 17 amino acids. The CDR3 is CASSPRPGLLLAIEQFF. The CDR3 region has the DNA TGTGCCAGCAGCCCGAGACCGGGACTACTTCTCGCGATTGAGCAGTTCTTC.

The genes are TRBV19 and TRBJ1-1; the D gene is possibly TRBD1 (6 bases). From germline, CDR1 is LNHDA and CDR2 SQIVND (reference sequence). The CDR3 sequence is 13 residues long. V was pared by 5 bases and J by 3 bases, with 10 bases between. CDR3 sequence reads: CASSDHRDTEAFF. Written as DNA, the CDR3 is TGTGCCAGTAGTGATCACAGGGACACTGAAGCTTTCTTT. Combining the CDR3 with reference TRBV19 and TRBJ1-1 gives the whole variable domain DGGITQSPKYLFRKEGQNVTLSCEQNLNHDAMYWYRQDPGQGLRLIYYSQIVNDFQKGDIAEGYSVSREKKESFPLTVTSAQKNPTAFYLCASSDHRDTEAFFGQGTRLTVV.

The V and J genes are TRBV6-1 and TRBJ2-7; D gene unclear. This CDR3 comprises 14 residues. The germline V gene has CDR1 MNHNS and CDR2 SASEGT. The V end lost 9 bases, the J end lost 0 bases, and 15 bases lay between the germline ends. CDR3 in amino acids: CASNNGRSSYEQYF. DNA for the CDR3: TGTGCCAGTAATAACGGCAGAAGCTCCTACGAGCAGTACTTC.

This clonotype was seen ten or more times. V usage is TRBV28 and J usage is TRBJ1-2; possibly TRBD1 for D (6 bases). Trimming left V 3 bases short and J 8 bases short, with 16 bases between. Germline loops: CDR1 MDHEN, CDR2 SYDVKM. The CDR3 has 14 amino acids. CDR3 sequence: CASSFQQGRGGYTF. The CDR3 DNA follows: TGTGCCAGCAGTTTCCAACAGGGAAGAGGAGGCTACACCTTC.

This clonotype has at least ten counts. The chain has TRBV12-3 or TRBV12-4 and TRBJ1-2; 11 nucleotides match TRBD1. V trimming: 2 bases; J trimming: 2 bases; junction bases outside the gene matches: 4. This CDR3 spans 16 amino acids. The CDR3 region has the DNA TGTGCCAGCAGTTTACCCCGGGACAGGGGGAACTATGGCTACACCTTC. This codes for CASSLPRDRGNYGYTF.

This clonotype was counted between two and nine times. The V call is TRBV19, the J call TRBJ1-1, with D possibly matching TRBD1 (6 bases). Germline V gene sequence: CDR1 LNHDA, CDR2 SQIVND (reference sequence). V was shortened by 8 bases and J by 11 bases, with 18 bases between the two germline ends. The CDR3 contains 12 residues. In DNA, the CDR3 is TGTGCCAGTCTCCCAAGGGGGGGCTGGGCTTTCTTT. Residues: CASLPRGGWAFF.